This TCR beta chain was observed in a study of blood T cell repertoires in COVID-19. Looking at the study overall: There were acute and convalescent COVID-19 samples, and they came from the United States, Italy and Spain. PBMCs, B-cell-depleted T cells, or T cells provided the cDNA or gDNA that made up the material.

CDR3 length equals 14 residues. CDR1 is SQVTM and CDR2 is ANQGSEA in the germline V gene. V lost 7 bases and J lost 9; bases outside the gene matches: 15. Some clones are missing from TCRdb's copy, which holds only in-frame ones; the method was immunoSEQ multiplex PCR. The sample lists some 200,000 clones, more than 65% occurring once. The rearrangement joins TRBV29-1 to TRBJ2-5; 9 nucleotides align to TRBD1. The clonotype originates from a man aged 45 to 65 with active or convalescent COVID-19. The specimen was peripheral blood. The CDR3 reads CSAAGTGGDAAQYF. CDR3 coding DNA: TGCAGCGCCGCCGGTACAGGGGGCGACGCGGCCCAGTACTTC.